In its sample, the clone carrying this TCR beta chain was seen a few times. The entry originates in a study of blood T cells in healthy people across ages. The second PCR ran roughly 6 to 11 cycles with a sample-barcoded 5' primer and J-beta primers. One entry per CDR3 protein, called by TCRdb with MiXCR from the 5' RACE reads. The table has roughly 800,000 distinct CDR3 sequences, around 25% seen once. Collection of ten milliliters of peripheral blood was performed for each donor. Trimming cost V 9 bases and J 4 bases; bases outside gene matches: 14. The CDR3 totals 15 residues. Germline assignment: CDR1 MDHEN and CDR2 SYDVKM. This sample was also put to use in a study of T cells of mothers and their children. From that paper: In both related and unrelated pairs, TCR recombination output is shaped similarly by thymic selection. The study found slightly higher but non-significant overlap in related versus unrelated mother-child pairs.

The chain links TRBV28 to TRBJ2-5, with TRBD2 identical over 7 bases. Sequenced material: blood. The sequence was collected from a boy aged 10-17 years in good health. CDR3 DNA: TGTGCCAGTAGAAACCTTGGACTAGTAGGAGAGACCCAGTACTTC. It encodes CASRNLGLVGETQYF.